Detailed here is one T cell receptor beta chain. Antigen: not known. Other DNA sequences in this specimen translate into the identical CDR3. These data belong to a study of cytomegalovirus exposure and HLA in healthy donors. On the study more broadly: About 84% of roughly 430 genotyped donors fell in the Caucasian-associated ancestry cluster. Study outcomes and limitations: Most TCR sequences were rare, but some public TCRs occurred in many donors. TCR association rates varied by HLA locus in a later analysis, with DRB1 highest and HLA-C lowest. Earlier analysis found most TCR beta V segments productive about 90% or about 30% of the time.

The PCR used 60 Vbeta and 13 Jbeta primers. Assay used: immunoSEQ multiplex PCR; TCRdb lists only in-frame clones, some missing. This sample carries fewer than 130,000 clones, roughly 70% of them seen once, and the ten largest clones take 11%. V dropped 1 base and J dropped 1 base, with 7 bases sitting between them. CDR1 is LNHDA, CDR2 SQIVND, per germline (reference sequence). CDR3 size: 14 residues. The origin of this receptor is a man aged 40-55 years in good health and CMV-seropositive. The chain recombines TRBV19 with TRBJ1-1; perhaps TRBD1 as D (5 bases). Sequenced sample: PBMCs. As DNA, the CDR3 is TGTGCCAGTAGTATAGGTAGGGGGAACACTGAAGCTTTCTTT. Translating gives CASSIGRGNTEAFF.